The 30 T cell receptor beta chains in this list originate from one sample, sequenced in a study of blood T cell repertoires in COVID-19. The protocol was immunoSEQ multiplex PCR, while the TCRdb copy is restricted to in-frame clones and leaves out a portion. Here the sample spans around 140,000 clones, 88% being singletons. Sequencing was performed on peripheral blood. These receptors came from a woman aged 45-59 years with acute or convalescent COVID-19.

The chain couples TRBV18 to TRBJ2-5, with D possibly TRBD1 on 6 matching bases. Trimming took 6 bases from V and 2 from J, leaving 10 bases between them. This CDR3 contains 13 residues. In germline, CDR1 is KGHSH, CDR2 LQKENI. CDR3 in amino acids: CASSPGEQETQYF. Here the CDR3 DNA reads TGTGCCAGCTCCCCAGGGGAGCAAGAGACCCAGTACTTC.

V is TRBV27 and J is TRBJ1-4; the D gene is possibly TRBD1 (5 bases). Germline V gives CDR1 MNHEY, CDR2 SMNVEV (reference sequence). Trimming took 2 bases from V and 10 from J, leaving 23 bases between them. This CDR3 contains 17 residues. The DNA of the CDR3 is TGTGCCAGCAGTTTAGCCGGACGGACCCACTTGGGGGGAAAACTGTTTTTT. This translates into CASSLAGRTHLGGKLFF.

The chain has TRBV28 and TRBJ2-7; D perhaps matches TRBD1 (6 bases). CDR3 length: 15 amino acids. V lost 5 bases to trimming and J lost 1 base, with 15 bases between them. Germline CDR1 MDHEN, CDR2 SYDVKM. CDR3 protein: CASSPRDTPSYEQYF. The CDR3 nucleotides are TGTGCCAGCAGTCCCCGGGACACCCCTTCCTACGAGCAGTACTTC.

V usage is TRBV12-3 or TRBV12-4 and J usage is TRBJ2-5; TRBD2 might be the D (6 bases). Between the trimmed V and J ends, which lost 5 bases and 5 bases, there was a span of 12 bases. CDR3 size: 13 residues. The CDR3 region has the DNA TGTGCCAGCAGTGCGGGACTCGGGGAGACCCAGTACTTC. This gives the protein CASSAGLGETQYF.

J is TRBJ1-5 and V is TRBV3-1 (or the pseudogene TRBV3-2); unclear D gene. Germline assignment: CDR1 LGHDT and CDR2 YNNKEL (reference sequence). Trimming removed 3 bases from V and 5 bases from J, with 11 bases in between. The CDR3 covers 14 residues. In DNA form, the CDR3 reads TGTGCCAGCAGCCAGGAGAGTAGGCATCAGCCCCAGCATTTT. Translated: CASSQESRHQPQHF.

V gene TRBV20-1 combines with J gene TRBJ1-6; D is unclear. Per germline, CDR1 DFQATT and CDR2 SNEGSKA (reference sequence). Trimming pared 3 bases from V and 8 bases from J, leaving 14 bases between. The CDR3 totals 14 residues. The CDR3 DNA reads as TGCAGTGCTAGTCCCCCGCGAGGTGATTCACCCCTCCACTTT. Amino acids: CSASPPRGDSPLHF.

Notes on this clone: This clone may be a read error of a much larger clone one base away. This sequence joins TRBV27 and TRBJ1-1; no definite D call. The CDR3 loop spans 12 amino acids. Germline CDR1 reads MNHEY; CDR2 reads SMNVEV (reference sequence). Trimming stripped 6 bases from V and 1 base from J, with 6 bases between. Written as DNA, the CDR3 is TGTGCCAGCAGGCGGGGGAACACTGAAGCTTTCTTT. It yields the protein CASRRGNTEAFF.

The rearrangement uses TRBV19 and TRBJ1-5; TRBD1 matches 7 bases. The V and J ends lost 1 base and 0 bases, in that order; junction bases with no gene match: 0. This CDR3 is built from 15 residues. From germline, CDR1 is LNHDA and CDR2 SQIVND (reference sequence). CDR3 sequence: CASSIGQGSNQPQHF. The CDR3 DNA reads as TGTGCCAGTAGTATAGGACAGGGTAGCAATCAGCCCCAGCATTTT. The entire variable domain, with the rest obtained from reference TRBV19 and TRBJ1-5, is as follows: DGGITQSPKYLFRKEGQNVTLSCEQNLNHDAMYWYRQDPGQGLRLIYYSQIVNDFQKGDIAEGYSVSREKKESFPLTVTSAQKNPTAFYLCASSIGQGSNQPQHFGDGTRLSIL.

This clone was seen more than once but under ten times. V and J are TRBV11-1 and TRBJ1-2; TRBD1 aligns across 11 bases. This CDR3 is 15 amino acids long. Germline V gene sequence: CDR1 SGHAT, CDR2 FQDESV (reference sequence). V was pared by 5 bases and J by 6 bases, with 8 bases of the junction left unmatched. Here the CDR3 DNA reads TGTGCCAGCAGCGAGGGACAGGGGGTGGTGAATGGCTACACCTTC. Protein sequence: CASSEGQGVVNGYTF.

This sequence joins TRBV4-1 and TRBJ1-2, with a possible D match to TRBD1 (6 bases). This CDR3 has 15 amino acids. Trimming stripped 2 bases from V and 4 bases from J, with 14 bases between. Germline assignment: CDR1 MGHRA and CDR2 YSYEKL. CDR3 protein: CASSQSQQGGYGYTF. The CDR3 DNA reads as TGCGCCAGCAGCCAAAGTCAACAGGGCGGCTATGGCTACACCTTC.

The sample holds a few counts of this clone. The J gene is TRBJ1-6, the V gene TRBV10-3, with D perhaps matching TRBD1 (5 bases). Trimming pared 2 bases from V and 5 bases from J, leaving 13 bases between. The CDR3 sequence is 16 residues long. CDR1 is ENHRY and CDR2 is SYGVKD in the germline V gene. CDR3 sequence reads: CAISEDGGRNNSPLHF. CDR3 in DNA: TGTGCCATCAGTGAGGACGGGGGAAGAAATAATTCACCCCTCCACTTT.

The CDR3 bases are TGTGCCAGCAGTGAAGCACGGGTAAACAATCAGCCCCAGCATTTT. Translation: CASSEARVNNQPQHF. The chain employs TRBV6-1 and TRBJ1-5, with D unclear. Germline CDR1 is MNHNS and CDR2 is SASEGT. Trimming cost V 0 bases and J 3 bases, with 9 bases left between them. This CDR3 comprises 15 residues.

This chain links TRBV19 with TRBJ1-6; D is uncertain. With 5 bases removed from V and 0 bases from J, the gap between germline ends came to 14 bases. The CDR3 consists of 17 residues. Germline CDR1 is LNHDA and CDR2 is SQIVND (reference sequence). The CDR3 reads CASSVMFFSSYNSPLHF. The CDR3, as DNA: TGTGCCAGTAGTGTGATGTTTTTCAGCTCCTATAATTCACCCCTCCACTTT.

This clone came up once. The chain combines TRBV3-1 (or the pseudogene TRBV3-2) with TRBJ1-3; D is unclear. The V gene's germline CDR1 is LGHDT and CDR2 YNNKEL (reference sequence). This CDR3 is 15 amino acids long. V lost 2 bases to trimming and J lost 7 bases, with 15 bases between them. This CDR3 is CASSQRNYLSNTIYF. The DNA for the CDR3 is TGTGCCAGCAGCCAAAGGAACTACCTAAGCAACACCATATATTTT.

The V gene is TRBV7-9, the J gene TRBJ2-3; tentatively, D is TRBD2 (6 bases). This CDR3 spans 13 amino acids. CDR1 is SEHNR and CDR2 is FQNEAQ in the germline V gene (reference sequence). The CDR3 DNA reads TGTGTCGCAACTTGGGGGGTTACAGATACGCAGTATTTT. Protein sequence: CVATWGVTDTQYF.

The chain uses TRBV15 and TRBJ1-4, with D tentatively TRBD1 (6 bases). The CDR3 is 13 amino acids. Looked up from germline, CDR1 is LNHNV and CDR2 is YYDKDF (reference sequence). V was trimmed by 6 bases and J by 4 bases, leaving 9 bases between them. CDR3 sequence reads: CATRGAYNEKLFF. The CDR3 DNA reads TGTGCCACCAGGGGGGCGTATAATGAAAAACTGTTTTTT.

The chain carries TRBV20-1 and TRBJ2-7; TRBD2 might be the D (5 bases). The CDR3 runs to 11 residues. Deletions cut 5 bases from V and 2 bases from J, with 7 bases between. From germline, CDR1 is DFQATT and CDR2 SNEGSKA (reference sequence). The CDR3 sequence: CSAFSAYEQYF. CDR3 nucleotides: TGCAGTGCTTTTAGCGCCTACGAGCAGTACTTC.

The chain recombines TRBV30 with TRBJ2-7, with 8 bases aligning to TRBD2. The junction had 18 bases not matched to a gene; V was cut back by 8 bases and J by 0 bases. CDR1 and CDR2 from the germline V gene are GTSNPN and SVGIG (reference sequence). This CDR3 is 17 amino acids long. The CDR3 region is CAQDQPGGRPSSYEQYF. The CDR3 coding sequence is TGTGCCCAAGACCAACCTGGCGGGAGGCCCAGCTCCTACGAGCAGTACTTC.

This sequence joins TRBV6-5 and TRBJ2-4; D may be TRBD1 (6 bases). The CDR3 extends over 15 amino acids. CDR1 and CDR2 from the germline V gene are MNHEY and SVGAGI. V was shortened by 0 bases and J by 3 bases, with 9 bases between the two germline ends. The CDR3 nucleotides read TGTGCCAGCAGTTACTCGGGCAGGGGCAAAAACATTCAGTACTTC. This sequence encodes CASSYSGRGKNIQYF.

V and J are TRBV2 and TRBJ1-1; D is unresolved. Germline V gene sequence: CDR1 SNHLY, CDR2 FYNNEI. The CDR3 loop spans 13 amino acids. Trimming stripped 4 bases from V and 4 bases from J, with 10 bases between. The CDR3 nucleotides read TGTGCCAGCAGTGTTTGGGAGGGCACTGAAGCTTTCTTT. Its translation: CASSVWEGTEAFF.

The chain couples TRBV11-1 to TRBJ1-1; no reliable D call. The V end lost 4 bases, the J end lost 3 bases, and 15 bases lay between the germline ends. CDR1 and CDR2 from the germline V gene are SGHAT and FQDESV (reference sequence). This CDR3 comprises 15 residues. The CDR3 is CASSSYDGEDTEAFF. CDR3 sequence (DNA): TGTGCCAGCAGCTCCTATGACGGGGAGGACACTGAAGCTTTCTTT.

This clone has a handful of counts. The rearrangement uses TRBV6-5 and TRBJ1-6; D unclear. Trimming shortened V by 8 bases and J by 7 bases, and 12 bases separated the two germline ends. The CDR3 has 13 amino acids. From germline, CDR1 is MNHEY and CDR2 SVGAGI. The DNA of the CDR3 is TGTGCCAGCGAGAGGGAATCAAATTCACCCCTCCACTTT. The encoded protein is CASERESNSPLHF.

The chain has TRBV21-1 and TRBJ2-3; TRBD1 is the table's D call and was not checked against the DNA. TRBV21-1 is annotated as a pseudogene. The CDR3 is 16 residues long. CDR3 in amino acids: CASSNSPGQGANTQYF. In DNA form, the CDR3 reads TGTGCCAGCAGCAACTCCCCGGGACAGGGGGCTAATACGCAGTATTTT.

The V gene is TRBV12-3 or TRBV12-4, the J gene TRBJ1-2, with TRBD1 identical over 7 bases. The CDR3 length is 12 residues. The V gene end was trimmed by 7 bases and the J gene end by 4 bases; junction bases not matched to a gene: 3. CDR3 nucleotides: TGTGCCAGCAAATGGACAGGCTATGGCTACACCTTC. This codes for CASKWTGYGYTF.

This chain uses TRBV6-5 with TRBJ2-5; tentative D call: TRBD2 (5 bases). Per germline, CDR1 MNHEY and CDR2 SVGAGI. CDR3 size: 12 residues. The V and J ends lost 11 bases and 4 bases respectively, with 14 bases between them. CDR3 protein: CASGRRAETQYF. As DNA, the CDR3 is TGTGCCTCCGGGCGGCGGGCAGAGACCCAGTACTTC.

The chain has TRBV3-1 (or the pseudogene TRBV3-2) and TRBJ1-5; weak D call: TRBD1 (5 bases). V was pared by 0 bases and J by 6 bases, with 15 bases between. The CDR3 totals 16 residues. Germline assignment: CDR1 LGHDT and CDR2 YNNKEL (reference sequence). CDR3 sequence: CASSQERTGDVQPQHF. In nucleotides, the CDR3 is TGTGCCAGCAGCCAAGAAAGAACAGGAGATGTTCAGCCCCAGCATTTT.

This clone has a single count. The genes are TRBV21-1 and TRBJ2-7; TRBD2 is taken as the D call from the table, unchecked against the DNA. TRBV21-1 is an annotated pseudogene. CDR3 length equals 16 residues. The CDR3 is CASSKVGTSGRVEQYF. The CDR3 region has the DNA TGTGCCAGCAGCAAAGTCGGGACTAGCGGGAGGGTCGAGCAGTACTTC.

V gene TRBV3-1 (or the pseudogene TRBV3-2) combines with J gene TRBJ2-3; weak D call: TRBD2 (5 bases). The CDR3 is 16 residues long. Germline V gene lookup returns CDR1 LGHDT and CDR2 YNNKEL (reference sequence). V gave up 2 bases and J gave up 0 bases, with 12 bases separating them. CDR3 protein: CASSQRTDYSTDTQYF. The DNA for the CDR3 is TGTGCCAGCAGCCAAAGGACTGACTATAGCACAGATACGCAGTATTTT.

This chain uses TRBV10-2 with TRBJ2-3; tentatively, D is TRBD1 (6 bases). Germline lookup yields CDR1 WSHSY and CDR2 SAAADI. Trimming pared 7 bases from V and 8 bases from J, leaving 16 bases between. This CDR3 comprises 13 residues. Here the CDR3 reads CASNAGAQGTQYF. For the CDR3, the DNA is TGCGCCAGCAACGCAGGCGCACAGGGTACGCAGTATTTT.

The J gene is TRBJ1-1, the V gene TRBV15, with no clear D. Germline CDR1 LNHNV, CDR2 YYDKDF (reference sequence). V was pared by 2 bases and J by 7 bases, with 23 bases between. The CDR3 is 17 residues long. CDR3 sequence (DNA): TGTGCCACCAGCAGACAAATGGGAGGGCCCCGGGAACGTGAAGCTTTCTTT. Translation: CATSRQMGGPREREAFF.